The present entry profiles one TCR beta chain with its context. The target antigen is unknown. This sample is drawn from a study of T cell responses to AZD1222 COVID-19 vaccine. General study findings and limits: Among vaccine-associated CD4 TCRs, coverage spanned spike, with dominance at 160-218 and 743-854.

The ends were cut back, 12 bases at V and 2 bases at J, with 14 bases in the middle. Germline CDR1 KGHDR, CDR2 SFDVKD. This CDR3 is 13 amino acids long. This table comes from immunoSEQ multiplex PCR, and its TCRdb copy is limited to in-frame clones, with some not included. This table holds fewer than 200,000 clones, over 80% found once. The origin of this receptor is an adult who received the MenACWY meningococcal vaccine as a control. The chain links TRBV24-1 to TRBJ2-3; possible D gene TRBD2, 5 bases. The sequencing here drew on peripheral blood, taken 28 days after the second dose of the MenACWY control vaccine. The CDR3 coding sequence is TGTGCCTCCCAGCGGTCTGTCACAGATACGCAGTATTTT. It specifies CASQRSVTDTQYF.